These 10 T cell receptor beta chains were sequenced from one sample in a study of shared clonotypes between healthy human individuals. Profiling relied on immunoSEQ multiplex PCR, and the TCRdb table lists in-frame clones only, not all of them. The sample lists over a million clones; around three quarters were seen once. Material for sequencing was memory CD4+ T cells from PBMCs. As to subset: CD45RA-negative fraction. These receptors originate from a man aged 18 to 29 in good health. Some clones in this sample may be carry-over from other donors' samples.

The chain has TRBV18 and TRBJ2-7; 7 nucleotides line up with TRBD1. From germline, CDR1 is KGHSH and CDR2 LQKENI. CDR3 length: 18 residues. The V and J ends lost 3 bases and 0 bases, in that order; junction bases with no gene match: 14. CDR3 nucleotide sequence: TGTGCCAGCTCACCGAGGGAATCAAGGGGGCTGAACTCCTACGAGCAGTACTTC. Residues: CASSPRESRGLNSYEQYF.

The rearrangement links TRBV7-2 to TRBJ2-5; TRBD2 aligns across 12 bases. The CDR3 length is 19 residues. The germline V gene encodes CDR1 SGHTA and CDR2 FQGNSA. J was trimmed by 0 bases and V by 5 bases; bases with no gene match: 13. The CDR3 bases are TGTGCCAGCAGCCTTGGACTAGCGGGGACCGGGGGGTACCAAGAGACCCAGTACTTC. Amino acids: CASSLGLAGTGGYQETQYF.

The rearrangement joins TRBV2 to TRBJ2-7; tentative D call: TRBD1 (5 bases). V was shortened by 5 bases and J by 0 bases, with 11 bases between the two germline ends. Per germline, CDR1 SNHLY and CDR2 FYNNEI. The CDR3 has 14 amino acids. The CDR3 nucleotides are TGTGCCAGCAGTAGAAGACAGAGCTCCTACGAGCAGTACTTC. It specifies CASSRRQSSYEQYF.

The count of this clone is one. The chain recombines TRBV6-1 with TRBJ2-6; D gene unclear. Looked up from germline, CDR1 is MNHNS and CDR2 is SASEGT. V shed 4 bases and J shed 0 bases, with 7 bases lying between them. The CDR3 runs 15 residues. CDR3 loop: CASSAPDSGANVLTF. CDR3 sequence (DNA): TGTGCCAGCAGTGCCCCCGACTCTGGGGCCAACGTCCTGACTTTC.

The chain is built from TRBV21-1 and TRBJ2-2. TRBV21-1 is termed a pseudogene. The CDR3 consists of 17 residues. The CDR3 sequence: CASSKERDPRGTGELFF. CDR3 DNA: TGTGCCAGCAGCAAAGAACGGGACCCACGGGGCACCGGGGAGCTGTTTTTT.

This clone came up a few times. This sequence joins TRBV6-1 and TRBJ2-6; no definite D call. Looked up from germline, CDR1 is MNHNS and CDR2 is SASEGT. This CDR3 region has 13 residues. V lost 8 bases to trimming and J lost 2 bases, with 7 bases between them. CDR3 DNA sequence: TGTGCCAGCCAGTACACTGGGGCCAACGTCCTGACTTTC. Its protein product is CASQYTGANVLTF.

The chain recombines TRBV7-9 with TRBJ1-2; D is undetermined. V was pared by 5 bases and J by 0 bases, with 4 bases between. Germline assignment: CDR1 SEHNR and CDR2 FQNEAQ (reference sequence). This CDR3 region has 12 residues. The CDR3: CASSPPNYGYTF. CDR3 bases: TGTGCCAGCAGCCCGCCTAACTATGGCTACACCTTC.

On this clone itself: The sample contains more than one DNA sequence encoding this CDR3. This sequence joins TRBV5-1 and TRBJ1-2; a possible D gene is TRBD1 (6 bases). The germline gives CDR1 SGHRS, CDR2 YFSETQ. V lost 4 bases to trimming and J lost 4 bases, with 14 bases between them. The CDR3 has 14 amino acids. CDR3 DNA: TGCGCCAGCAGCGCACAGGGTGAGGGCTATGGCTACACCTTC. As protein: CASSAQGEGYGYTF.

The V call is TRBV30, the J call TRBJ2-7; 7 bases are a match to TRBD1. V lost 3 bases and J lost 4; bases outside the gene matches: 6. The germline V gene encodes CDR1 GTSNPN and CDR2 SVGIG (reference sequence). CDR3 length: 13 amino acids. CDR3 nucleotides: TGTGCCTGGAGAAAGACAGGGCTTTACGAGCAGTACTTC. Translated: CAWRKTGLYEQYF.

The chain employs TRBV9 and TRBJ1-2; TRBD1 might be the D (5 bases). This CDR3 has 16 residues. CDR1 and CDR2 from the germline V gene are SGDLS and YYNGEE. V was cut by 0 bases and J by 8 bases, with 20 bases left in between. Here the CDR3 DNA reads TGTGCCAGCAGCGTAGCTACAGGAGGGGAAGTCGGCGGCTACACCTTC. Translating gives CASSVATGGEVGGYTF. Variable domain in full (rest from reference TRBV9 and TRBJ1-2): DSGVTQTPKHLITATGQRVTLRCSPRSGDLSVYWYQQSLDQGLQFLIQYYNGEERAKGNILERFSAQQFPDLHSELNLSSLELGDSALYFCASSVATGGEVGGYTFGSGTRLTVV.